The clone carrying this T cell receptor (beta chain) was counted many times. Amplified TCR beta CDR3 regions derived from RNA transcripts. Using the HTBI primer set, a first-round RT-PCR was run on the TCR CDR3. TCRdb analysed the multiplex PCR reads with MiXCR anew, one entry per CDR3 protein. The repertoire holds nearly 250,000 distinct CDR3 sequences, with approximately 23% as singletons. Trimming shortened V by 0 bases and J by 6 bases, and 15 bases separated the two germline ends. Germline assignment: CDR1 LNHNV and CDR2 YYDKDF (reference sequence). CDR3 length: 15 amino acids. The data stem from a study of T cells in Graves' hyperthyroidism and ophthalmopathy. For the study at large: Peripheral blood draws took place at initial diagnosis, ahead of any treatment.

The sample comprised blood. The receptor's source is a woman aged 40 to 55 with Graves' ophthalmopathy. The V call is TRBV15, the J call TRBJ2-7; D remains unclear. The CDR3 region has the DNA TGTGCCACCAGCAGAGAGTCCCGGTCCCTCTCCGAGCAGTACTTC. Its translation: CATSRESRSLSEQYF.